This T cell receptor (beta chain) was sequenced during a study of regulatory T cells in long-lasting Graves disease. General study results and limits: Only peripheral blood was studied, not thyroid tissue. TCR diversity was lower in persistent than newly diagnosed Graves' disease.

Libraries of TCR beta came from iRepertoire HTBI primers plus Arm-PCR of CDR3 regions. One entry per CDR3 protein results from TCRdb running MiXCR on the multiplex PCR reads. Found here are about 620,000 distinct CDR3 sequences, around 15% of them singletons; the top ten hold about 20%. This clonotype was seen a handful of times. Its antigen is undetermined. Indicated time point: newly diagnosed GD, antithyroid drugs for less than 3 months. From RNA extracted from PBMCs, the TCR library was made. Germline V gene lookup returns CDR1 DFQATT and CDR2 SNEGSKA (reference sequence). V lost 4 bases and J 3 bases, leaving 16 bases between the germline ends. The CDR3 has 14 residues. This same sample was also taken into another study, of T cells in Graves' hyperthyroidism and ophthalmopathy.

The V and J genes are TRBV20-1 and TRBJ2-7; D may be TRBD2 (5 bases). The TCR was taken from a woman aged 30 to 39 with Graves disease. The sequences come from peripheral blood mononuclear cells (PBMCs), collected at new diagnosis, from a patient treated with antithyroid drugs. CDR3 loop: CSATTFRDVYEQYF. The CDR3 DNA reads TGCAGTGCTACGACTTTCCGGGATGTCTACGAGCAGTACTTC.